Following are 23 T cell receptor beta chains from one sample sequenced in a study of CD8+CD57+ T cells in acquired aplastic anemia. Profiling that covered TCR beta VDJ and CDR3 relied on genomic DNA as its template. TCRdb re-called the reads with MiXCR, one entry per CDR3 protein. The repertoire holds some 150,000 distinct CDR3 sequences, with 60% to 80% as singletons. Patients chosen for sequencing had CD8+CD57+ cells that had expanded, as shown by flow cytometry. The specimen sequenced was sorted CD4+, CD8+, or CD8+CD57+ T cells (not recorded which) from PBMCs. The receptors originated from a human donor with aplastic anemia.

This rearrangement joins TRBV7-8 to TRBJ2-5; D is possibly TRBD1 or TRBD2 (5 bases each). The germline V gene encodes CDR1 SGHVS and CDR2 FQNEAQ. Between the trimmed V and J ends, which lost 5 bases and 5 bases, there was a span of 12 bases. The CDR3 contains 13 residues. The CDR3 loop reads CASSRGVAETQYF. The CDR3 region has the DNA TGTGCCAGCAGCCGAGGGGTCGCGGAGACCCAGTACTTC.

This clonotype occurred once. The chain joins TRBV5-8 to TRBJ2-1; D is unresolved. The germline V and J ends were trimmed by 2 bases and 8 bases, with 11 bases remaining between them. This CDR3 contains 13 residues. CDR1 is SGHTS, CDR2 YDEGEE, per germline. The CDR3 coding sequence is TGTGCCAGCAGCTTAGGCCTGGCGGATGAGCAGTTCTTC. Translating it yields CASSLGLADEQFF.

This clonotype has a count of ten or more. CDR3 in amino acids: CSARDYRGALQETQYF. The CDR3 coding sequence is TGCAGTGCTAGAGATTACCGGGGGGCCCTCCAAGAGACCCAGTACTTC. The chain has TRBV20-1 and TRBJ2-5; possible D gene TRBD2, 7 bases. The CDR3 loop spans 16 amino acids. V was cut by 0 bases and J by 1 base, with 15 bases left in between. Germline-derived CDR1 and CDR2 are DFQATT and SNEGSKA (reference sequence).

The chain has TRBV20-1 and TRBJ1-2; no definite D call. This CDR3 region has 10 residues. V gave up 6 bases and J gave up 6 bases, with 8 bases separating them. Germline V gives CDR1 DFQATT, CDR2 SNEGSKA (reference sequence). The CDR3 nucleotides read TGCAGTGCGGGAAGGGATGGCTACACCTTC. This codes for CSAGRDGYTF.

With respect to this clonotype: One end of the junction is discordant with germline, which a read error may explain. CDR3 sequence (DNA): TGTGCCAGCAGTTACTCGATTGGGGAGCAATACTTC. This codes for CASSYSIGEQYF. The chain couples TRBV6-2 or TRBV6-3 to TRBJ2-7, with D maybe TRBD2 (5 bases). There are 12 residues in the CDR3. Germline V gives CDR1 MNHEY, CDR2 SVGEGT.

J is TRBJ1-5 and V is TRBV29-1, with TRBD1 matching over 7 bases. In germline, CDR1 is SQVTM, CDR2 ANQGSEA. The ends lost 6 bases at V and 4 bases at J; junction bases unmatched: 9. This CDR3 comprises 14 residues. The CDR3 DNA follows: TGCAGCGTGACCCAAGTGACAGGGAATCAGCCCCAGCATTTT. This encodes CSVTQVTGNQPQHF.

This clonotype was seen only once. The CDR3 region is CASSETVVTEAFF. In DNA, the CDR3 is TGTGCCAGCAGTGAAACAGTAGTCACTGAAGCTTTCTTT. The J gene is TRBJ1-1, the V gene TRBV2, with D hard to call. The CDR3 sequence is 13 residues long. Germline-derived CDR1 and CDR2 are SNHLY and FYNNEI. Trimming removed 2 bases from V and 4 bases from J, with 8 bases in between. The full variable domain, completed using reference TRBV2 and TRBJ1-1, is EPEVTQTPSHQVTQMGQEVILRCVPISNHLYFYWYRQILGQKVEFLVSFYNNEISEKSEIFDDQFSVERPDGSNFTLKIRSTKLEDSAMYFCASSETVVTEAFFGQGTRLTVV.

This clonotype was counted many times. The gene calls are TRBV7-6 and TRBJ1-2; tentatively, D is TRBD1 (6 bases). V lost 2 bases and J 2 bases, leaving 15 bases between the germline ends. Germline values: CDR1 SGHVS, CDR2 FNYEAQ. This CDR3 contains 16 residues. CDR3 DNA sequence: TGTGCCAGCAGCTTATCTTTACTGGACAGAAACTATGGCTACACCTTC. Translated: CASSLSLLDRNYGYTF.

This clonotype was found a few times. J is TRBJ2-7 and V is TRBV7-8; the D gene could be TRBD1 or TRBD2 (7 bases each). The CDR3 sequence is 16 residues long. CDR1 is SGHVS, CDR2 FQNEAQ, per germline. V shed 5 bases and J shed 9 bases, with 26 bases lying between them. CDR3: CASSHSTGSQSGGQYF. The CDR3 bases are TGTGCCAGCAGCCATTCGACAGGGTCACAATCGGGGGGGCAGTACTTC.

The chain carries TRBV19 and TRBJ1-6; 7 positions match TRBD1. Germline CDR1 is LNHDA and CDR2 is SQIVND (reference sequence). The J segment lost 9 bases and the V segment lost 5 bases, leaving 13 bases of the junction unmatched. This CDR3 has 16 amino acids. DNA for the CDR3: TGTGCCAGTAGTCCCCGGACAGGAGTTCGGAGTTCACCCCTCCACTTT. Translating it yields CASSPRTGVRSSPLHF.

As DNA, the CDR3 is TGTGCCAGCAGCGTAGGCACAGGGTTGTATGGCTACACCTTC. Amino acid sequence: CASSVGTGLYGYTF. The chain links TRBV9 to TRBJ1-2; TRBD1 is a possible D gene (6 bases). The V end was cut by 0 bases, the J end by 5 bases, with 11 bases between. From germline, CDR1 is SGDLS and CDR2 YYNGEE. This CDR3 region has 14 residues.

The rearrangement joins TRBV7-2 to TRBJ2-7, with a possible D match to TRBD2 (5 bases). Germline V gives CDR1 SGHTA, CDR2 FQGNSA. V was pared by 1 base and J by 5 bases, with 15 bases between. This CDR3 spans 15 amino acids. Written as DNA, the CDR3 is TGTGCCAGCAGCTTAGGTGCCAGGACTTTTGACGAGCAGTACTTC. This codes for CASSLGARTFDEQYF.

The rearrangement joins TRBV20-1 to TRBJ2-7; 9 bases are a match to TRBD1. The germline gives CDR1 DFQATT, CDR2 SNEGSKA (reference sequence). The CDR3 sequence is 15 residues long. The V and J ends lost 5 bases and 1 base, in that order; junction bases with no gene match: 9. The CDR3 loop is CSALSTGGASYEQYF. The CDR3 DNA sequence: TGCAGTGCTCTTTCCACAGGGGGCGCGTCCTACGAGCAGTACTTC.

This sequence joins TRBV12-5 and TRBJ2-7; 10 bases line up with TRBD2. The CDR3 has 15 amino acids. The junction had 3 bases not matched to a gene; V was cut back by 0 bases and J by 4 bases. The germline gives CDR1 LGHNT, CDR2 FRNRAP. CDR3 region: CASGLVLAGTYEQYF. Written as DNA, the CDR3 is TGTGCTAGTGGTTTGGTACTAGCGGGAACTTACGAGCAGTACTTC.

The chain is built from TRBV9 and TRBJ2-1; 7 nucleotides match TRBD1. CDR1 is SGDLS and CDR2 is YYNGEE in the germline V gene. V shed 4 bases, J shed 5 bases, and the junction held 9 bases outside the gene matches. This CDR3 has 15 amino acids. CDR3 DNA sequence: TGTGCCAGCAGCCTTTCGGGACAGCTTAACAATGAGCAGTTCTTC. Translating it yields CASSLSGQLNNEQFF. Together with reference TRBV9 and TRBJ2-1, the CDR3 gives the full variable domain: DSGVTQTPKHLITATGQRVTLRCSPRSGDLSVYWYQQSLDQGLQFLIQYYNGEERAKGNILERFSAQQFPDLHSELNLSSLELGDSALYFCASSLSGQLNNEQFFGPGTRLTVL.

The chain recombines TRBV7-2 with TRBJ2-7, with D uncertain. CDR3 length: 12 amino acids. Per the germline V gene, CDR1 is SGHTA and CDR2 is FQGNSA. Trimming shortened V by 4 bases and J by 7 bases, and 11 bases separated the two germline ends. The CDR3 reads CASSSSLREQYF. The DNA of the CDR3 is TGTGCCAGCAGCTCAAGCCTACGGGAGCAGTACTTC.

The V gene is TRBV24-1, the J gene TRBJ2-7; 9 nucleotides match TRBD1. Germline V CDR1 and CDR2: KGHDR, SFDVKD. J lost 0 bases, V lost 7 bases, and 9 bases had no gene match. The CDR3 loop spans 16 amino acids. The CDR3, as DNA: TGTGCCACCAGCTACTACCGACAGGGGGACTCCTACGAGCAGTACTTC. This codes for CATSYYRQGDSYEQYF.

This rearrangement joins TRBV12-3 or TRBV12-4 to TRBJ2-7; no clear D gene. V lost 2 bases and J lost 5, with 13 bases in between. This CDR3 spans 14 amino acids. CDR3 region: CASSLNTASHEQYF. The CDR3 DNA reads as TGTGCCAGCAGTTTAAATACAGCATCCCACGAGCAGTACTTC.

The genes are TRBV25-1 and TRBJ2-7, with 12 bases identical to TRBD2. The CDR3 consists of 16 residues. J was trimmed by 5 bases and V by 2 bases; bases with no gene match: 7. The V gene's germline CDR1 is MGHDK and CDR2 SYGVNS. The CDR3 protein is CASSEASGRATHEQYF. CDR3 DNA: TGTGCCAGCAGTGAAGCTAGCGGGAGGGCCACCCACGAGCAGTACTTC.

This clonotype turned up a few times. The chain links TRBV4-2 to TRBJ2-7, with 7 positions matching TRBD2. CDR3 length: 16 amino acids. CDR1 and CDR2 (germline): LGHNA, YNFKEQ. Germline trimming cut 0 bases from V and 0 bases from J; bases unmatched to any gene: 5. In DNA, the CDR3 is TGTGCCAGCAGCCAAGATCGTGGCGGGGGCTCCTACGAGCAGTACTTC. Amino acid sequence: CASSQDRGGGSYEQYF.

The chain joins TRBV10-3 to TRBJ2-1, with TRBD2 matching 7 bases. Germline-derived CDR1 and CDR2 are ENHRY and SYGVKD. V shed 0 bases and J 3 bases; nucleotides not matched to a gene: 5. CDR3 length: 16 residues. CDR3 sequence: CAISESMAGDYNEQFF. The CDR3 region has the DNA TGTGCCATCAGTGAGTCGATGGCGGGGGACTACAATGAGCAGTTCTTC.

The genes are TRBV10-3 and TRBJ2-7; no definite D call. V lost 10 bases to trimming and J lost 6 bases, with 10 bases between them. From germline, CDR1 is ENHRY and CDR2 SYGVKD. The CDR3 contains 10 residues. CDR3 amino acids: CATGRLEQYF. CDR3 sequence (DNA): TGTGCCACAGGACGGCTCGAGCAGTACTTC.

Points on this clonotype: One end of the junction varies from germline; a read error may be responsible. The chain combines TRBV5-1 with TRBJ1-1; 7 positions match TRBD1. Germline V gene data show CDR1 as SGHRS and CDR2 as YFSETQ. The CDR3 contains 13 residues. CDR3 sequence (DNA): TGCGCCAGCACCTCACAGGGGAACACTGAAGCTTGCTTT. As protein: CASTSQGNTEACF. The variable domain in full, with the rest retrieved from reference TRBV5-1 and TRBJ1-1, is KAGVTQTPRYLIKTRGQQVTLSCSPISGHRSVSWYQQTPGQGLQFLFEYFSETQRNKGNFPGRFSGRQFSNSRSEMNVSTLELGDSALYLCASTSQGNTEACFGQGTRLTVV.